These T cell receptor beta chains were read from a single sample in a study of regulatory T cells in long-lasting Graves disease. MiXCR was run by TCRdb on the multiplex PCR reads, yielding one entry per CDR3 protein. This sample has around 400,000 distinct CDR3 sequences, with roughly a sixth found just once. The material was peripheral blood mononuclear cells (PBMCs), obtained at new diagnosis, from a patient treated with antithyroid drugs. These receptors were taken from a female donor with Graves disease. Both conserved end residues are part of each CDR3. Fields, in order: V gene, J gene, CDR3 protein.

TRBV20-1,TRBJ2-7,CSARPKGLAVYEQYF
TRBV7-6,TRBJ1-1,CASSLESDSNTEAFF
TRBV4-2,TRBJ1-5,CASSQDSPGEGNQPQHF
TRBV7-6,TRBJ2-5,CASSLARGAQETQYF
TRBV7-7,TRBJ1-1,CASSLNSASYPFF
TRBV20-1,TRBJ1-5,CSARGGERNQPQHF
TRBV18,TRBJ1-1,CASSPPRGPTEAFF
TRBV5-1,TRBJ1-1,CASSGRGGNTEAFF
TRBV2,TRBJ2-3,CASSEWGGSDTQYF
TRBV27,TRBJ1-2,CASKPARVHDYTF
TRBV3-1,TRBJ1-2,CASSQAGAVGYGYTF
TRBV12-3/TRBV12-4,TRBJ2-6,CASSPTSGRYSGANVLTF
TRBV20-1,TRBJ2-5,CSGRGPQETQYF
TRBV6-5,TRBJ1-1,CASSYGTTPMNTEAFF
TRBV7-2,TRBJ2-7,CASSSWDSHYEQYF
TRBV28,TRBJ2-7,CASSSFSYEQYF
TRBV25-1,TRBJ2-1,CASSDPRYGAPGQGLPNEQFF
TRBV19,TRBJ2-7,CASSWAEGGYEQYF
TRBV29-1,TRBJ2-1,CSVDGQGSYNEQFF
TRBV12-3/TRBV12-4,TRBJ2-7,CASSRIWDRSYEQYF
TRBV2,TRBJ2-1,CASSDMARGSGINEQFF
TRBV5-1,TRBJ1-1,CASSPGGGVGEAFF